This T cell receptor beta chain was observed in a study of CXCR3-negative and CXCR3-positive naive CD8 T cells. Study-wide results and caveats: Fresh PBMCs were used in most assays, and CXCR3 expression partially decreased after cryopreservation.

This CDR3 is 15 amino acids long. The germline gives CDR1 SGHNT, CDR2 YYREEE (reference sequence). The study made its TRB cDNA libraries by 5' RACE, adding UMI labels. TCRdb derives one entry per CDR3 protein from the 5' RACE reads, leaving out DNA. The table for this sample gives under 9,500 distinct CDR3 sequences. Of note for this clonotype: Its antigen is not identified.

The sample was naive CXCR3- CD8+ T cells from blood. Subset specified: CD45RO-CCR7+CD27+CD95- naive CD8+ T cells lacking CXCR3 (TNR3-). The chain uses TRBV5-4 and TRBJ2-1; the D call of TRBD1 rests on TCRdb alone, since no DNA is present to check it. This TCR was recovered from a human donor in good health. Some clones in this sample may be carry-over from other donors' samples. The CDR3 spells CASSSPGPPYNEQFF. Full variable domain (missing parts from reference TRBV5-4 and TRBJ2-1): ETGVTQSPTHLIKTRGQQVTLRCSSQSGHNTVSWYQQALGQGPQFIFQYYREEENGRGNFPPRFSGLQFPNYSSELNVNALELDDSALYLCASSSPGPPYNEQFFGPGTRLTVL.